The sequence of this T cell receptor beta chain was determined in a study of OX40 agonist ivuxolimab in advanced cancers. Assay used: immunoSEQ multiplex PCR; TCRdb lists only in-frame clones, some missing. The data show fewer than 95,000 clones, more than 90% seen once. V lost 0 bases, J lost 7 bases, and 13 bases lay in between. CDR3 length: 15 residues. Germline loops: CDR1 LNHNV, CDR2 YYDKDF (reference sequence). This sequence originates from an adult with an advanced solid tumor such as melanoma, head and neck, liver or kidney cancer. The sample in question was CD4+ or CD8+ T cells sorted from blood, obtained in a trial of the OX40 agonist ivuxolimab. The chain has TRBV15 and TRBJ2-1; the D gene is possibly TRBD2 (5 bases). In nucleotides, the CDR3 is TGTGCCACCAGCAGAGATCAGAGGGCCGCGAATGAGCAGTTCTTC. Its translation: CATSRDQRAANEQFF.